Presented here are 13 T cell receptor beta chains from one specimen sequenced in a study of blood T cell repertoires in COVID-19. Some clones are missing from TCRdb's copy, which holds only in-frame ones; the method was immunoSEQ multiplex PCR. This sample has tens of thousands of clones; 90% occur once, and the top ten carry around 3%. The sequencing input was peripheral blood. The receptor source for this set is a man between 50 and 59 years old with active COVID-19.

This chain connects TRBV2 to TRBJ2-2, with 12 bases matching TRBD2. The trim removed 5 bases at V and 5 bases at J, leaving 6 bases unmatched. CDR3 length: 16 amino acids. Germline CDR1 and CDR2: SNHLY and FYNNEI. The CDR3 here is CASSSSGGAYTGELFF. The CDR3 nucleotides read TGTGCCAGCAGTTCTAGCGGGGGGGCTTATACCGGGGAGCTGTTTTTT. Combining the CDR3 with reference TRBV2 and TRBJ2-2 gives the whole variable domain EPEVTQTPSHQVTQMGQEVILRCVPISNHLYFYWYRQILGQKVEFLVSFYNNEISEKSEIFDDQFSVERPDGSNFTLKIRSTKLEDSAMYFCASSSSGGAYTGELFFGEGSRLTVL.

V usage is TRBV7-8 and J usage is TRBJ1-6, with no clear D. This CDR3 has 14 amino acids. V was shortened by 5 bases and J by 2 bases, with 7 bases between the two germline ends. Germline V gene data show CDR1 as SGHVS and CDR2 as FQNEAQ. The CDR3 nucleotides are TGTGCCAGCAGCGGACTTACCTATAATTCACCCCTCCACTTT. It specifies CASSGLTYNSPLHF. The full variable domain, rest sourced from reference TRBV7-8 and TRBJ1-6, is GAGVSQSPRYKVAKRGQDVALRCDPISGHVSLFWYQQALGQGPEFLTYFQNEAQLDKSGLPSDRFFAERPEGSVSTLKIQRTQQEDSAVYLCASSGLTYNSPLHFGNGTRLTVT.

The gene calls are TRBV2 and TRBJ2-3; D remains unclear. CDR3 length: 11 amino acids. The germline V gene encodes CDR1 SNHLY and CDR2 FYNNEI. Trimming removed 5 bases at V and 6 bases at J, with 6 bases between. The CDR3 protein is CASSPRDTQYF. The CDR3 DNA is TGTGCCAGCAGTCCTAGGGATACGCAGTATTTT.

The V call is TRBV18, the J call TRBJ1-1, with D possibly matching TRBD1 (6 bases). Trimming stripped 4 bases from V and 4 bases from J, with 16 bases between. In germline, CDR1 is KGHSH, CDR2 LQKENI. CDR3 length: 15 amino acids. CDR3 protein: CASSLGRAGATEAFF. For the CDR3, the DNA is TGTGCCAGCTCACTAGGGAGGGCAGGGGCCACTGAAGCTTTCTTT.

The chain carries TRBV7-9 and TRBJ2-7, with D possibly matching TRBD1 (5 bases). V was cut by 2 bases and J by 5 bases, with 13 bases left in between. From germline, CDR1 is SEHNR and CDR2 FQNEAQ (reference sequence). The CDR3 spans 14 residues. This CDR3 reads CASSLSGSSHEQYF. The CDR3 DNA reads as TGTGCCAGCAGCTTATCAGGGTCGTCACACGAGCAGTACTTC. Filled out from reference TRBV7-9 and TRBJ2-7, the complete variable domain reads DTGVSQNPRHKITKRGQNVTFRCDPISEHNRLYWYRQTLGQGPEFLTYFQNEAQLEKSRLLSDRFSAERPKGSFSTLEIQRTEQGDSAMYLCASSLSGSSHEQYFGPGTRLTVT.

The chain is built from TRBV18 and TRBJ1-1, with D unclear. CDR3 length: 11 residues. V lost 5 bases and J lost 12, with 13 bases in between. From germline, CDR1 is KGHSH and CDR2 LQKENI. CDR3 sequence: CASSAQFGTFF. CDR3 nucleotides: TGTGCCAGCTCAGCACAATTCGGGACTTTCTTT.

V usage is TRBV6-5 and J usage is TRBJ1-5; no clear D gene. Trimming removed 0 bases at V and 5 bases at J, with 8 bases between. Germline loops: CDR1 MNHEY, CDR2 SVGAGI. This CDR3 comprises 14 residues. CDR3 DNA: TGTGCCAGCAGTTACTCCTTCGGGGATCAGCCCCAGCATTTT. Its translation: CASSYSFGDQPQHF.

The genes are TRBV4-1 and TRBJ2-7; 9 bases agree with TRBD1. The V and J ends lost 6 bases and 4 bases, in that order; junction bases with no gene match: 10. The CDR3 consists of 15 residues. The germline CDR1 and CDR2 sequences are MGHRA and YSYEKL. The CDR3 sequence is CASSEQGAPGYEQYF. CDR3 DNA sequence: TGCGCCAGCAGTGAACAGGGGGCGCCGGGATACGAGCAGTACTTC.

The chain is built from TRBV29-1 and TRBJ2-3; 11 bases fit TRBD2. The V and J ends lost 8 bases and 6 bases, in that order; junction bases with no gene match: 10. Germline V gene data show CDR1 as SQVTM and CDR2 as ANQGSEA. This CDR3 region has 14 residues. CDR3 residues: CSTHSGGAGDTQYF. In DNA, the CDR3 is TGCAGCACCCATAGCGGGGGGGCTGGGGATACGCAGTATTTT.

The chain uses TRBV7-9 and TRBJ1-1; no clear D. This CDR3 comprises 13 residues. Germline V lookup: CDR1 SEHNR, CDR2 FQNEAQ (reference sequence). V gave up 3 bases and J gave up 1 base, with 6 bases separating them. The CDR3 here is CASSLNRNTEAFF. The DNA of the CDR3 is TGTGCCAGCAGCTTGAACAGGAACACTGAAGCTTTCTTT. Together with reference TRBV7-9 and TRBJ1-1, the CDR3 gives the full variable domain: DTGVSQNPRHKITKRGQNVTFRCDPISEHNRLYWYRQTLGQGPEFLTYFQNEAQLEKSRLLSDRFSAERPKGSFSTLEIQRTEQGDSAMYLCASSLNRNTEAFFGQGTRLTVV.

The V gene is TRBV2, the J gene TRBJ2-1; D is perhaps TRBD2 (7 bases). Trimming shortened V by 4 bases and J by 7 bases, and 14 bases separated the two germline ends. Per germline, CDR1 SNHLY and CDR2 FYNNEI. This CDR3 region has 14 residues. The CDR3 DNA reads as TGTGCCAGCAGTGGAGGGGGGGCCAGGAATGAGCAGTTCTTC. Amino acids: CASSGGGARNEQFF.

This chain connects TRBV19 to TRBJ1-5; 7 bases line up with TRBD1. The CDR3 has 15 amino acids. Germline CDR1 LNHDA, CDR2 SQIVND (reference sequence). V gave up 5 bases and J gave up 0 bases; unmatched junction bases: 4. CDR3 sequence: CASSLGQNSNQPQHF. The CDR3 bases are TGTGCCAGTAGTTTGGGACAGAATAGCAATCAGCCCCAGCATTTT.

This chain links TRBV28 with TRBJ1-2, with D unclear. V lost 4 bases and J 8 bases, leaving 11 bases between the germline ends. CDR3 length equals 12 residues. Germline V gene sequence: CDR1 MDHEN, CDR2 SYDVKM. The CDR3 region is CASSYSARGYTF. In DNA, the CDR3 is TGTGCCAGCAGTTACTCCGCTAGGGGCTACACCTTC.